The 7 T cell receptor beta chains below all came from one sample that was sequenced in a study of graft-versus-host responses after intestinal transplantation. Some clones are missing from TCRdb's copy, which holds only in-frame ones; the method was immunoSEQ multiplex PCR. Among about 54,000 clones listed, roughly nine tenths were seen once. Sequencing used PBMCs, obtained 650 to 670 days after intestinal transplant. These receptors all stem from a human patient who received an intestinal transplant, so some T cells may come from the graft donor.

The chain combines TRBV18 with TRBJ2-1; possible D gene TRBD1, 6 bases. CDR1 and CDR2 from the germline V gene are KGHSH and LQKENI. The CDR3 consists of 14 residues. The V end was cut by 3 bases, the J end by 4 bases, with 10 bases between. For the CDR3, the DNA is TGTGCCAGCTCACCGGCGGACAGTTACAATGAGCAGTTCTTC. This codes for CASSPADSYNEQFF.

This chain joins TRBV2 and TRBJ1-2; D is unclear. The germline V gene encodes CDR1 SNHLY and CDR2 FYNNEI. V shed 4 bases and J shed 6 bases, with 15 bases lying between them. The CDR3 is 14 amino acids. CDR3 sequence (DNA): TGTGCCAGCAGTGTGACCGGCAGTTCTGATGGCTACACCTTC. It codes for CASSVTGSSDGYTF. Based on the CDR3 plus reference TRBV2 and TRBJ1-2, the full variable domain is EPEVTQTPSHQVTQMGQEVILRCVPISNHLYFYWYRQILGQKVEFLVSFYNNEISEKSEIFDDQFSVERPDGSNFTLKIRSTKLEDSAMYFCASSVTGSSDGYTFGSGTRLTVV.

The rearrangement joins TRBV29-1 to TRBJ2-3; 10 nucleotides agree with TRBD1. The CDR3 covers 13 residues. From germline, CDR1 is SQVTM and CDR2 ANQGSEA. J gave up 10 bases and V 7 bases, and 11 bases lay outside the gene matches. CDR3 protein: CSGAPGQGNSQYF. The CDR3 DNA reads TGCAGCGGTGCCCCGGGACAGGGGAACTCGCAGTATTTT.

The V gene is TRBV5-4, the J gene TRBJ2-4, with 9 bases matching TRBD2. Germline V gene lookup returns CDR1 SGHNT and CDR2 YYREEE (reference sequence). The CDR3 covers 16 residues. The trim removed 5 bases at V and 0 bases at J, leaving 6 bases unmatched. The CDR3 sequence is CASSPSSGEAKNIQYF. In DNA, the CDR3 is TGTGCCAGCAGTCCCTCTAGCGGGGAAGCCAAAAACATTCAGTACTTC.

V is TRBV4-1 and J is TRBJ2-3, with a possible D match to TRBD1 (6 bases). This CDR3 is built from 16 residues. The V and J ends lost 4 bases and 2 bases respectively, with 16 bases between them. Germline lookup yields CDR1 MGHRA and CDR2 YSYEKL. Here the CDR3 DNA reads TGCGCCAGCAGCCGGCCTACCAGGGGCCCCACAGATACGCAGTATTTT. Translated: CASSRPTRGPTDTQYF.

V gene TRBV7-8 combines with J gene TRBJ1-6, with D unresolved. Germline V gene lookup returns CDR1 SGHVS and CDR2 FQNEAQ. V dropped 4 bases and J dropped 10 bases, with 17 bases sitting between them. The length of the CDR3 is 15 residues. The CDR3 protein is CASSSRRGYGSPLHF. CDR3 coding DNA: TGTGCCAGCAGCTCTCGGCGGGGTTATGGATCACCCCTCCACTTT.

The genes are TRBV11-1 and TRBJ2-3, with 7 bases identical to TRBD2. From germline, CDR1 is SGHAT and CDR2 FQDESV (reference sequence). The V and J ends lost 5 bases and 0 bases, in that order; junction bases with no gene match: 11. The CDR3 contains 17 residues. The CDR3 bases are TGTGCCAGCAGCAGAGAAATCGGGACTACTAGCACAGATACGCAGTATTTT. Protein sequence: CASSREIGTTSTDTQYF. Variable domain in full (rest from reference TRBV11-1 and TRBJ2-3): EAEVAQSPRYKITEKSQAVAFWCDPISGHATLYWYRQILGQGPELLVQFQDESVVDDSQLPKDRFSAERLKGVDSTLKIQPAELGDSAMYLCASSREIGTTSTDTQYFGPGTRLTVL.